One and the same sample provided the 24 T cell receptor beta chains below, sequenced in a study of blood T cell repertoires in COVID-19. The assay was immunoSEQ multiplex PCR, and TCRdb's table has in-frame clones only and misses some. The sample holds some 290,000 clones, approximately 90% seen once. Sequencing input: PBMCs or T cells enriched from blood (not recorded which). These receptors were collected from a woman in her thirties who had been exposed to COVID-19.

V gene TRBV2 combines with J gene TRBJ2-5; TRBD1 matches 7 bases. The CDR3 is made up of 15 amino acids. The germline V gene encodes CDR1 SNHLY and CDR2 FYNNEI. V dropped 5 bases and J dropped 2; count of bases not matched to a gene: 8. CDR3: CASSNRGLTQETQYF. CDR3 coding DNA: TGTGCCAGCAGTAACAGGGGCCTTACTCAAGAGACCCAGTACTTC.

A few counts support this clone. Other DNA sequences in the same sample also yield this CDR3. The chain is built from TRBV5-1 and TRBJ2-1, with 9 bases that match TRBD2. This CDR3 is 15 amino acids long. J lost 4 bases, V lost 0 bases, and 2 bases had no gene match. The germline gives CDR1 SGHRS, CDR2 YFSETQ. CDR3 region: CASSLERGVYNEQFF. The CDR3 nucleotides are TGCGCCAGCAGCTTGGAGCGGGGGGTTTACAATGAGCAGTTCTTC. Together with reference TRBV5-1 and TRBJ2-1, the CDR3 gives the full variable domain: KAGVTQTPRYLIKTRGQQVTLSCSPISGHRSVSWYQQTPGQGLQFLFEYFSETQRNKGNFPGRFSGRQFSNSRSEMNVSTLELGDSALYLCASSLERGVYNEQFFGPGTRLTVL.

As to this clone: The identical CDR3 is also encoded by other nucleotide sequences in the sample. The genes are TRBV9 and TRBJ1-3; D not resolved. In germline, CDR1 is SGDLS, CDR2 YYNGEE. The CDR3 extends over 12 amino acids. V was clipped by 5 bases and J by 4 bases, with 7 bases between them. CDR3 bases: TGTGCCAGCAGTGCTCAGGGAAACACCATATATTTT. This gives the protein CASSAQGNTIYF. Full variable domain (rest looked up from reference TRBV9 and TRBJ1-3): DSGVTQTPKHLITATGQRVTLRCSPRSGDLSVYWYQQSLDQGLQFLIQYYNGEERAKGNILERFSAQQFPDLHSELNLSSLELGDSALYFCASSAQGNTIYFGEGSWLTVV.

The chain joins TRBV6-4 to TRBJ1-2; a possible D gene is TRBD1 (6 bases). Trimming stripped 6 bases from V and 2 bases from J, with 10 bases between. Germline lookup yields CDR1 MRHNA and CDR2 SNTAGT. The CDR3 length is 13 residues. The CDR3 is CASRQGFNYGYTF. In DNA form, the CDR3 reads TGTGCCAGCAGACAGGGATTCAACTATGGCTACACCTTC.

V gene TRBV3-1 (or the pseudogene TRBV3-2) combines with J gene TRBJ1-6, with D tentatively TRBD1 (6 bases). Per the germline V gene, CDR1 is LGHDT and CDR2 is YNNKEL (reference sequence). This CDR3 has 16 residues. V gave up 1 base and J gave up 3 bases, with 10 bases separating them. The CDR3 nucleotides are TGTGCCAGCAGCCAAGTTGGGGGCGGCTATAATTCACCCCTCCACTTT. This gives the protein CASSQVGGGYNSPLHF.

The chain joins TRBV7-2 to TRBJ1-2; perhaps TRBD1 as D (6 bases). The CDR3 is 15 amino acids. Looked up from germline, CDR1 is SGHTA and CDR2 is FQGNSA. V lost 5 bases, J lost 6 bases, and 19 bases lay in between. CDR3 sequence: CASSPMGGAMNGYTF. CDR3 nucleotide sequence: TGTGCCAGCAGCCCAATGGGGGGGGCTATGAATGGCTACACCTTC.

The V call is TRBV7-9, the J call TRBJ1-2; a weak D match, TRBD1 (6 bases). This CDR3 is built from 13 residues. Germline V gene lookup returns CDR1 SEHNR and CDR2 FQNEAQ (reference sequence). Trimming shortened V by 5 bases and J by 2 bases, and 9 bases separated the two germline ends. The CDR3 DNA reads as TGTGCCAGCAGCGCCGGACAGAACTATGGCTACACCTTC. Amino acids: CASSAGQNYGYTF.

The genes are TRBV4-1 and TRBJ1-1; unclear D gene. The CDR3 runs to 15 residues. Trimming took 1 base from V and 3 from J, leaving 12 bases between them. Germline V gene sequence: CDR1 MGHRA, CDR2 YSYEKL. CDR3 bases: TGCGCCAGCAGCCAAGGGCAACAGCGGTACACTGAAGCTTTCTTT. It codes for CASSQGQQRYTEAFF.

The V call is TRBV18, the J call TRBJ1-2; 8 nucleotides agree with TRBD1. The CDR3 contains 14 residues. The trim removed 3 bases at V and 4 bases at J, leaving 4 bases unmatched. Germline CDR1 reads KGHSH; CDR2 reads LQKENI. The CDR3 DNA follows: TGTGCCAGCTCACCGACAGGGGTCCTCTATGGCTACACCTTC. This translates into CASSPTGVLYGYTF.

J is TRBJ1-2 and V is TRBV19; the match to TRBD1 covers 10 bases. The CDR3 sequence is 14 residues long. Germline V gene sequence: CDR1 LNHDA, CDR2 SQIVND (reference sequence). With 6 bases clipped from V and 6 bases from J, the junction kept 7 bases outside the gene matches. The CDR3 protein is CASSRQGAYDGYTF. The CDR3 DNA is TGTGCCAGTAGCCGACAGGGGGCGTACGATGGCTACACCTTC.

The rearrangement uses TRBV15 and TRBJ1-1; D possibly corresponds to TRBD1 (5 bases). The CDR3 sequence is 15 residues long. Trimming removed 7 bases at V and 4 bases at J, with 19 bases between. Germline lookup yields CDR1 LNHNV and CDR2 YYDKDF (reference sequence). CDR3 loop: CATTSNQGRGTEAFF. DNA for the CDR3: TGTGCCACCACCTCAAATCAGGGAAGGGGCACTGAAGCTTTCTTT.

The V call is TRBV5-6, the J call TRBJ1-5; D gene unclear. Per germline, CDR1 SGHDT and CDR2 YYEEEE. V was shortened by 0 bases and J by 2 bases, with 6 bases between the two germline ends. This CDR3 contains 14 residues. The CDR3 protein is CASSLVRGNQPQHF. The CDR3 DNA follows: TGTGCCAGCAGCTTGGTCCGGGGCAATCAGCCCCAGCATTTT.

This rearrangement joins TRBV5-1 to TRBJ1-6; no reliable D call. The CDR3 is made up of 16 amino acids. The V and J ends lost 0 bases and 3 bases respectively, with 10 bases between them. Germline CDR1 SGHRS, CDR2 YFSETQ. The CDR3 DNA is TGCGCCAGCAGCTTGGACGGGGTTGGCTATAATTCACCCCTCCACTTT. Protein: CASSLDGVGYNSPLHF.

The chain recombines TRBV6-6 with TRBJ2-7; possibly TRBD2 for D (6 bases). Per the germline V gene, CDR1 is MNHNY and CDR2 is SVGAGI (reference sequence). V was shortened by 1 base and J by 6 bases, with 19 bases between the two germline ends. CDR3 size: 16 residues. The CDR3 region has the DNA TGTGCCAGCAGTTACTGGGCCGGGACTCTCCTGGGCGAGCAGTACTTC. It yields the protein CASSYWAGTLLGEQYF.

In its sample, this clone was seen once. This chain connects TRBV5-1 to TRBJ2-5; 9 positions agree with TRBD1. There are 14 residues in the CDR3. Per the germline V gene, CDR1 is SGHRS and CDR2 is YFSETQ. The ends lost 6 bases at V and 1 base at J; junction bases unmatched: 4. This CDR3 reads CASKDRGLQETQYF. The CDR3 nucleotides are TGCGCCAGCAAGGACAGGGGTCTCCAAGAGACCCAGTACTTC.

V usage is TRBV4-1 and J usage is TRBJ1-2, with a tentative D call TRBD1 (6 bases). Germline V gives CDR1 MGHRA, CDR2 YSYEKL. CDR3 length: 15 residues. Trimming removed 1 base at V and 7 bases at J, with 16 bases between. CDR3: CASSQGTAKTSGYTF. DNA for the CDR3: TGCGCCAGCAGCCAAGGGACAGCAAAGACTTCTGGCTACACCTTC.

In DNA, the CDR3 is TGTGCCATCAGCCTGACAGGGAACTACACCTTC. Its protein product is CAISLTGNYTF. J is TRBJ1-2 and V is TRBV10-3, with 7 bases aligning to TRBD1. Trimming cost V 6 bases and J 10 bases; bases outside gene matches: 5. The CDR3 is made up of 11 amino acids. Germline assignment: CDR1 ENHRY and CDR2 SYGVKD.

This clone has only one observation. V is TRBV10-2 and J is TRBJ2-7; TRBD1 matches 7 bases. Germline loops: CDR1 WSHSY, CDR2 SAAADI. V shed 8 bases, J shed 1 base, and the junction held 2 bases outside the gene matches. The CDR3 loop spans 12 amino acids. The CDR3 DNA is TGCGCCAGCCGGACAGGTTCCTACGAGCAGTACTTC. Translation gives CASRTGSYEQYF.

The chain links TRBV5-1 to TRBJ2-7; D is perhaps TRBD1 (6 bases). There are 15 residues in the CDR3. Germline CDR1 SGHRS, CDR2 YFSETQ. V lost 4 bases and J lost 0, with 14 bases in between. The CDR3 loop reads CASSPRQETSYEQYF. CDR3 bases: TGCGCCAGCAGCCCGCGACAGGAAACCTCCTACGAGCAGTACTTC.

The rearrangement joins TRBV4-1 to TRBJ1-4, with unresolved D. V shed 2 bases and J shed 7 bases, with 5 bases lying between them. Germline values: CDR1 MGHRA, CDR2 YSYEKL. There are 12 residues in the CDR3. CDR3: CASSQPLEKLFF. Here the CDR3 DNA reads TGCGCCAGCAGCCAACCCCTTGAAAAACTGTTTTTT.

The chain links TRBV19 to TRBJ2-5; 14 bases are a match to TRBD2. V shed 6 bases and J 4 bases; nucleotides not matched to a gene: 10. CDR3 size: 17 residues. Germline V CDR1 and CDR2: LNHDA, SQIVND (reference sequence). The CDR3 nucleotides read TGTGCCAGTAGCACGACTAGCGGGGGGGCCCGGCGAGAGACCCAGTACTTC. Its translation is CASSTTSGGARRETQYF.

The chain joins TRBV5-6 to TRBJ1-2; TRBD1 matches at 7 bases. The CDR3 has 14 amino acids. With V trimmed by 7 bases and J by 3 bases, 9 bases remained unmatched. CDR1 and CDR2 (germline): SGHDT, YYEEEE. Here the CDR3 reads CASSGGTEYYGYTF. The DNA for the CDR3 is TGTGCCAGCTCAGGTGGGACAGAGTACTATGGCTACACCTTC.

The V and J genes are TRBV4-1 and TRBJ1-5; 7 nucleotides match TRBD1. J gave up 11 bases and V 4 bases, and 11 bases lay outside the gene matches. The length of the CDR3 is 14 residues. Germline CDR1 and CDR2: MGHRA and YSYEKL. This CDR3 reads CASSRGQATGAQHF. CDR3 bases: TGCGCCAGCAGCCGAGGACAGGCCACAGGGGCCCAGCATTTT.

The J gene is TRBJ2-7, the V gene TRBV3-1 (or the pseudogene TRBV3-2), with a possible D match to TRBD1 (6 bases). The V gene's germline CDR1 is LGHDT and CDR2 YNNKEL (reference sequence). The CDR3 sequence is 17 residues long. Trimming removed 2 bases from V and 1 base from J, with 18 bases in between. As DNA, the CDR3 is TGTGCCAGCAGCCAACCCTCTTCAGGGGTTGTTTCCTACGAGCAGTACTTC. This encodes CASSQPSSGVVSYEQYF.